The present T cell receptor beta chain was sequenced within a study of follicular helper T cells after annual influenza vaccination. At the level of the study: Sampling occurred days 0, 7 and 28 after each influenza vaccination. Points from the study as a whole: Change in circulating plasmablasts correlated with ICOS+CD38+ cTfh clonality change.

Specified time point: 2015-2016 season, pre-vaccination. Vaccine contraindications, substance abuse, HIV/AIDS, active malignancy and active illness excluded donors. Survey level resolution was used for TCRB sequencing. Repertoires were generated with immunoSEQ multiplex PCR, while TCRdb's copy carries only in-frame clones and drops some. The sample lists about 9,400 clones; roughly 80% were seen once. A word on this clone: The antigen remains undetermined.

The V gene's germline CDR1 is LGHNA and CDR2 YNFKEQ. The CDR3 spans 16 residues. Trimming left V 1 base short and J 6 bases short, with 15 bases between. The genes are TRBV4-2 and TRBJ2-2; D possibly corresponds to TRBD2 (5 bases). The sample in question was CXCR5+ CD38- circulating T follicular helper cells from blood, obtained on the day of influenza vaccination. The sample's subset: circulating Tfh, non-naive CD4+CXCR5+PD-1+ (ICOS+CD38+ or ICOS-CD38-). The sequence was obtained from an adult who received the influenza vaccine. The CDR3 here is CASSQVGIGGPGELFF. For the CDR3, the DNA is TGTGCCAGCAGCCAAGTTGGGATAGGAGGCCCCGGGGAGCTGTTTTTT.